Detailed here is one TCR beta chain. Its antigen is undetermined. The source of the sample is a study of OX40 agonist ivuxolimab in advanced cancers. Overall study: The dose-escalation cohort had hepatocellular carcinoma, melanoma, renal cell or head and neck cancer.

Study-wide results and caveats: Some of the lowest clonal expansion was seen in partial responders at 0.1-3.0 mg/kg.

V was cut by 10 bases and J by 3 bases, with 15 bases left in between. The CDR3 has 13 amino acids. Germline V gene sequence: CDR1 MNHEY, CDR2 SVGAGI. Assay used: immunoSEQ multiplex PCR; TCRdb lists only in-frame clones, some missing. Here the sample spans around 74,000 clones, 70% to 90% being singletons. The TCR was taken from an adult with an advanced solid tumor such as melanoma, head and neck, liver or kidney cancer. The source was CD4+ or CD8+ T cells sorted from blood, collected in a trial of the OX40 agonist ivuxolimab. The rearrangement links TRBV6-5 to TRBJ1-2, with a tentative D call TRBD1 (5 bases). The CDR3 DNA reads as TGTGCCACCACCTTGGGACGGGACTATGGCTACACCTTC. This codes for CATTLGRDYGYTF.